One and the same sample provided the 3 T cell receptor beta chains below, sequenced in a study of Graves' ophthalmopathy and Graves' hyperthyroidism. Amplification targeted the TCR beta CDR3 regions, with RNA transcripts as the source material. The workflow started with a first-round RT-PCR run with HTBI primers and then moved on to a second-round multiplex PCR. TCRdb re-derived calls from the multiplex PCR reads in MiXCR, one entry per CDR3 protein. The table has over a million distinct CDR3 sequences, about two fifths seen once. Sample: peripheral blood or thyroid tissue (not recorded which). These TCRs come from an adult man with Graves' hyperthyroidism.

Comments on this clonotype: Just one base apart from a much larger clone, this may be a read error. The rearrangement joins TRBV19 to TRBJ2-7; 7 bases are a match to TRBD1. Losses at the gene ends were 9 bases for V and 2 bases for J; bases not matched to a gene: 13. The CDR3 loop spans 15 amino acids. Per germline, CDR1 LNHDA and CDR2 SQIVND (reference sequence). The CDR3 coding sequence is TGTGCCAGCCCCTACGGGACAGCTTTCCCCTACGAGCAGTACTTC. It specifies CASPYGTAFPYEQYF.

This chain uses TRBV28 with TRBJ2-7; perhaps TRBD1 as D (6 bases). Germline CDR1 is MDHEN and CDR2 is SYDVKM. Trimming removed 6 bases from V and 7 bases from J, with 19 bases in between. This CDR3 spans 14 amino acids. The CDR3 here is CASRTGPVSGEQYF. CDR3 coding DNA: TGTGCCAGCAGGACAGGACCTGTGTCAGGAGAGCAGTACTTC. The variable domain in full, with the rest retrieved from reference TRBV28 and TRBJ2-7, is DVKVTQSSRYLVKRTGEKVFLECVQDMDHENMFWYRQDPGLGLRLIYFSYDVKMKEKGDIPEGYSVSREKKERFSLILESASTNQTSMYLCASRTGPVSGEQYFGPGTRLTVT.

This clonotype was picked up a small number of times. The V call is TRBV7-6, the J call TRBJ2-2; D is possibly TRBD2 (6 bases). CDR1 is SGHVS, CDR2 FNYEAQ, per germline. The CDR3 sequence is 16 residues long. V dropped 0 bases and J dropped 0 bases, with 8 bases sitting between them. The CDR3 loop reads CASSLAPSANTGELFF. In DNA form, the CDR3 reads TGTGCCAGCAGCTTAGCTCCTAGCGCGAACACCGGGGAGCTGTTTTTT. Based on the CDR3 plus reference TRBV7-6 and TRBJ2-2, the full variable domain is GAGVSQSPRYKVTKRGQDVALRCDPISGHVSLYWYRQALGQGPEFLTYFNYEAQQDKSGLPNDRFSAERPEGSISTLTIQRTEQRDSAMYRCASSLAPSANTGELFFGEGSRLTVL.